This T cell receptor beta chain was recorded in a study of blood T cell repertoires in COVID-19. At the level of the study: The origin of the acute and convalescent COVID-19 samples was the United States, Italy and Spain. PBMCs, B-cell-depleted T cells, or T cells were the source of the cDNA or gDNA that made up the material.

Germline loops: CDR1 KGHSH, CDR2 LQKENI. The V end lost 2 bases, the J end lost 0 bases, and 7 bases lay between the germline ends. The CDR3 runs to 14 residues. Authors' analysis steps: Amplified reference gene primers provided the basis for estimating nucleated cell counts. Profiling relied on immunoSEQ multiplex PCR, and the TCRdb table lists in-frame clones only, not all of them. For V, J and clone size, that table is used; D and trimming come from the DNA. This sample carries under 60,000 clones, 82% of them seen once, and the ten largest clones take less than 9.5%. Sequencing was done on a sample of peripheral blood. The chain employs TRBV18 and TRBJ1-1, with D possibly TRBD1 on 6 matching bases. This clonotype originated in a man between 40 and 49 years old with acute or convalescent COVID-19. This chain's CDR3 is CASSPDRMNTEAFF. The DNA for the CDR3 is TGTGCCAGCTCACCAGACAGGATGAACACTGAAGCTTTCTTT.